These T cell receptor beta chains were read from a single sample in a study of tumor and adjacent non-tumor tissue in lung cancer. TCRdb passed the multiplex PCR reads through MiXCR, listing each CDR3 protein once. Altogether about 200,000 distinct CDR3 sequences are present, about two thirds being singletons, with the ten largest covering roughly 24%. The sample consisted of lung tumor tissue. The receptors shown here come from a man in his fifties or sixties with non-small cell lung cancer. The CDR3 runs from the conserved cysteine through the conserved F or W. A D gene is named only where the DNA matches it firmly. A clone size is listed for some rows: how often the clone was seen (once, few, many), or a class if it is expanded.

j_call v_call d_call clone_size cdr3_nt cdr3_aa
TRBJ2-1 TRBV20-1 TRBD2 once TGCAGTGCTGACTCAGCGGGGGGGGAGTGGAGTGAGCAGTTCTTC CSADSAGGEWSEQFF
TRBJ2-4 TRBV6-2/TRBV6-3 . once TGTGCCAGCAGTTACTCGACCGGAACCGGAAACATTCAGTACTTC CASSYSTGTGNIQYF
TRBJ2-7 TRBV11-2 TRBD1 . TGTACCAGCAGCTTTACGGGACAGTTAACCTACGAGCAGTACTTC CTSSFTGQLTYEQYF
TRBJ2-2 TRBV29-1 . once TGCAGCGTTGGCAAGGGGAACTCCGGGGAACTGTTTTTT CSVGKGNSGELFF
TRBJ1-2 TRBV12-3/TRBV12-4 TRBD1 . TGTGTCAGCAGTTTGAACAGGGGTCATGACTACACCTTC CVSSLNRGHDYTF
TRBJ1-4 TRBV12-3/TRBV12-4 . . TGTGGCAGCAGTTTACGGGGGCTTGGGAATGAAAAACTCTTTTTT CGSSLRGLGNEKLFF
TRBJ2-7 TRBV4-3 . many TGCGCCAGCAGCCACCTCGGGACGGTTCCCTACGAGCAGTACTTC CASSHLGTVPYEQYF
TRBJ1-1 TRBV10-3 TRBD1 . TGTGCCATCAGGAAGGGACAGGGGACGGCGAACACTGAAGCTTTCTTT CAIRKGQGTANTEAFF
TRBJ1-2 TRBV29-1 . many TGCAGCTCCCGCTCCGGGGAAAACTATGGCTACACCTTC CSSRSGENYGYTF
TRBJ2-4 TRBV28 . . TGTGCCAGCACCCTACAGGGAGCGATAGGAAACATTCAGTACTTC CASTLQGAIGNIQYF
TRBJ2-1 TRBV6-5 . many TGTGCCAGCAGTTACCCAGACAAGCCTCTCTCGTACAATGAGCAGTTCTTC CASSYPDKPLSYNEQFF
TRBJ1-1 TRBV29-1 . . TGCAGCGTCCGGCCTTTGCGGCAGTTGACTGAAGCTTTCTTT CSVRPLRQLTEAFF
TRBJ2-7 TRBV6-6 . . TGTGCCAGCAGTCCCGGGACCCGGCGATACGAGCAGTACTTC CASSPGTRRYEQYF
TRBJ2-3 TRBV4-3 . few TGCGCCAGCAGCCAAGATAATAACGGGATGGATACGCAGTATTTT CASSQDNNGMDTQYF
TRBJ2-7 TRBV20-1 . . TGCAGTCCTAGAGTTCCGTGGGGGACCTACGAGCAGTACTTC CSPRVPWGTYEQYF
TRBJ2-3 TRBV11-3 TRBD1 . TGTACCAGCAGTTTCGTGAAGGGGGCGAGGGATACGCAGTATTTT CTSSFVKGARDTQYF